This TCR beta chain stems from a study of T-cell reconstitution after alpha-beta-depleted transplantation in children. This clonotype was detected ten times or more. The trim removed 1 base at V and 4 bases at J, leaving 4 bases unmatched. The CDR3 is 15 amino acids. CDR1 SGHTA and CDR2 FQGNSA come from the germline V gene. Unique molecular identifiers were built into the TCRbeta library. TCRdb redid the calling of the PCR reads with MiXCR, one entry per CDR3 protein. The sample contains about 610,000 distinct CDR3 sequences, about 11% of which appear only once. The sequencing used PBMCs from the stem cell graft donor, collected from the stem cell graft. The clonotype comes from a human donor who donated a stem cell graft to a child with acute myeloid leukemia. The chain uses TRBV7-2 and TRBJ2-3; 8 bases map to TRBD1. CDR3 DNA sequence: TGTGCCAGCAGCTTAGGACAGGGGAAGGCAGATACGCAGTATTTT. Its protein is CASSLGQGKADTQYF.